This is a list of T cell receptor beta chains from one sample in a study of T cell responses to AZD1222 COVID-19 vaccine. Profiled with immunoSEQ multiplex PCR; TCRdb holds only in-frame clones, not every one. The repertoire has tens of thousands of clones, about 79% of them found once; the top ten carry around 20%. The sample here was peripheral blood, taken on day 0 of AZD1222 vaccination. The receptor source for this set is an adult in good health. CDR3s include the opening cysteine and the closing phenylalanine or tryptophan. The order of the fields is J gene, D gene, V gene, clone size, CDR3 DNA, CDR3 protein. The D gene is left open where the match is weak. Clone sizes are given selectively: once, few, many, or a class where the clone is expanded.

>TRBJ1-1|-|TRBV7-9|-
TGTGCCAGCAGCTTAGTGGGTTCGAACACTGAAGCTTTCTTT
CASSLVGSNTEAFF
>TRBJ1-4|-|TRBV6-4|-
TGTGCCAGCAGTGACTCGGGGGGGAGTGAAAAACTGTTTTTT
CASSDSGGSEKLFF
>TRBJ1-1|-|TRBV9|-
TGTGCCAGCAGCGTAGGCCTCGAGACAATGAACACTGAAGCTTTCTTT
CASSVGLETMNTEAFF
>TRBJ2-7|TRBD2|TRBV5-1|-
TGCGCCAGCAGCTTGGGAATACTAGCGGGAGTTTACGAGCAGTACTTC
CASSLGILAGVYEQYF
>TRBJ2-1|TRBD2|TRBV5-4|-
TGTGCCAGCAGCTTGCGACTAGCGGGGGGCAGGGATGAGCAGTTCTTC
CASSLRLAGGRDEQFF
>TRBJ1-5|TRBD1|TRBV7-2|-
TGTGCCAGCAGCCAGCGGACAGGGAGTGGTCAGCCCCAGCATTTT
CASSQRTGSGQPQHF
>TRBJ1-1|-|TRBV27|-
TGTGCCAGCAGTTTAAACGGGGGGGGCTGGGGGACTGAAGCTTTCTTT
CASSLNGGGWGTEAFF
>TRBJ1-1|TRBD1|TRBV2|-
TGTGCCAGCACTCAAACAACAGGGGGGACTGAAGCTTTCTTT
CASTQTTGGTEAFF
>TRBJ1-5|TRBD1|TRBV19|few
TGTGCCAGTAGTAGCGACAGGGGGCCCAATCAGCCCCAGCATTTT
CASSSDRGPNQPQHF
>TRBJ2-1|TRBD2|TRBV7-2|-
TGTGCCAGCAGCTTAGGGACTAGCCCCAATGAGCAGTTCTTC
CASSLGTSPNEQFF